This record looks at one T cell receptor (beta chain) sequence and its context. Original methodology: Reference gene primers were amplified, and this amplification served to estimate nucleated cell counts. Libraries were prepared by immunoSEQ multiplex PCR; TCRdb keeps only in-frame clonotypes and omits some of them. V and J calls and clone size are given by that table; D and trimming were obtained from the DNA. The top ten hold approximately 2.1% of the sample, which has approximately 47,000 clones, 86% seen once. V lost 1 base and J lost 2, with 15 bases in between. This CDR3 contains 16 residues. CDR1 is SGHAT and CDR2 is FQNNGV in the germline V gene. This sample stems from a study of blood T cell repertoires in COVID-19. Study-level information: The United States, Italy and Spain were the sources of the acute and convalescent COVID-19 samples. T cells, B-cell-depleted T cells, or PBMCs supplied cDNA or gDNA.

This clonotype originated in a woman aged 60-75 years with acute or convalescent COVID-19. The sequencing sample was made of peripheral blood. The chain links TRBV11-2 to TRBJ2-7; maybe TRBD2 (5 bases). CDR3 in amino acids: CASSLGSQAVAYEQYF. CDR3 in DNA: TGTGCCAGCAGCTTAGGGTCCCAAGCGGTTGCCTACGAGCAGTACTTC. The entire variable domain, with the rest obtained from reference TRBV11-2 and TRBJ2-7, is as follows: EAGVAQSPRYKIIEKRQSVAFWCNPISGHATLYWYQQILGQGPKLLIQFQNNGVVDDSQLPKDRFSAERLKGVDSTLKIQPAKLEDSAVYLCASSLGSQAVAYEQYFGPGTRLTVT.